Each of the 8 T cell receptor beta chains below was sequenced from the same sample in a study of CD8 T cells in ankylosing spondylitis. TCRdb re-called the 5' RACE reads with MiXCR, one entry per CDR3 protein. The sample carries about 140,000 distinct CDR3 sequences, roughly 8% recorded once. The material sequenced was synovial fluid, either unsorted or a sorted T cell fraction (not recorded which). These receptors were taken from a male donor with ankylosing spondylitis.

This chain connects TRBV28 to TRBJ1-1; D possibly corresponds to TRBD1 (6 bases). Germline values: CDR1 MDHEN, CDR2 SYDVKM. The CDR3 length is 14 residues. V dropped 4 bases and J dropped 5 bases, with 14 bases sitting between them. The CDR3 sequence is CASSSPGTPTEAFF. DNA of the CDR3: TGTGCCAGCAGTTCGCCAGGGACACCAACTGAAGCTTTCTTT.

This clonotype was observed many times. The rearrangement links TRBV10-3 to TRBJ2-1; D could derive from TRBD1 or TRBD2 (6 bases each). V lost 2 bases and J 8 bases, leaving 28 bases between the germline ends. Looked up from germline, CDR1 is ENHRY and CDR2 is SYGVKD. This CDR3 contains 19 residues. CDR3 nucleotides: TGTGCCATCAGTGAGACACAGGGATCGCCGGGGGCTAGTAGGGATGAGCAGTTCTTC. It yields the protein CAISETQGSPGASRDEQFF.

The chain recombines TRBV20-1 with TRBJ2-5; D is perhaps TRBD2 (6 bases). With 3 bases removed from V and 7 bases from J, the gap between germline ends came to 12 bases. This CDR3 region has 12 residues. Germline V lookup: CDR1 DFQATT, CDR2 SNEGSKA (reference sequence). The CDR3 coding sequence is TGCAGTGCTAGCGGGGGAGCTTGGACCCAGTACTTC. Its translation is CSASGGAWTQYF.

The rearrangement joins TRBV7-9 to TRBJ2-3, with 14 nucleotides matching TRBD2. The V gene's germline CDR1 is SEHNR and CDR2 FQNEAQ (reference sequence). V was pared by 5 bases and J by 3 bases, with 4 bases of the junction left unmatched. CDR3 length equals 16 residues. Here the CDR3 reads CASSQGTSGRTDTQYF. CDR3 bases: TGTGCCAGCAGCCAAGGGACTAGCGGGAGAACAGATACGCAGTATTTT.

CDR3 loop: CASSQEGQVGYNEQFF. The CDR3 DNA sequence: TGTGCCAGCAGCCAAGAAGGGCAGGTAGGCTACAATGAGCAGTTCTTC. This chain joins TRBV4-2 and TRBJ2-1; no definite D call. Germline CDR1 and CDR2: LGHNA and YNFKEQ. The V end lost 0 bases, the J end lost 3 bases, and 12 bases lay between the germline ends. The CDR3 is made up of 16 amino acids.

This clonotype has just a few counts. This chain links TRBV21-1 with TRBJ1-5; TRBD1 reflects the table's D call only, with no check against the DNA. TRBV21-1 is a listed pseudogene. CDR3 length: 14 residues. CDR3 DNA sequence: TGTGCCAGCAGCAACCGGGACAGAGGGCAGCCCCAGCATTTT. Translating it yields CASSNRDRGQPQHF.

There are a few counts of this clonotype. J is TRBJ1-1 and V is TRBV2, with D possibly TRBD1 on 6 matching bases. The CDR3 covers 17 residues. V lost 5 bases and J 2 bases, leaving 21 bases between the germline ends. CDR1 is SNHLY and CDR2 is FYNNEI in the germline V gene. The CDR3 sequence: CASSPWATLGTNTEAFF. The CDR3, as DNA: TGTGCCAGCAGTCCGTGGGCCACCCTCGGGACAAACACTGAAGCTTTCTTT.

The chain joins TRBV7-2 to TRBJ2-3, with 9 bases aligning to TRBD1. Germline loops: CDR1 SGHTA, CDR2 FQGNSA. The CDR3 spans 15 residues. Trimming at V came to 4 bases and at J to 3 bases, leaving 5 bases not matched to a gene. The CDR3 protein is CASSSGQGLTDTQYF. CDR3 in DNA: TGTGCCAGCAGCTCGGGACAGGGTTTGACAGATACGCAGTATTTT. Full variable domain (missing parts from reference TRBV7-2 and TRBJ2-3): GAGVSQSPSNKVTEKGKDVELRCDPISGHTALYWYRQSLGQGLEFLIYFQGNSAPDKSGLPSDRFSAERTGGSVSTLTIQRTQQEDSAVYLCASSSGQGLTDTQYFGPGTRLTVL.